The clone carrying this TCR beta chain was seen only a few times. This entry comes from a study of metastatic and nonmetastatic thyroid tumors. Authors' analysis steps: Variation in CDR3 across clinicopathological groups served as the basis for constructing a distant-metastasis classifier in papillary thyroid cancer. TCRdb re-analyzed the PCR reads through MiXCR. The V and J calls reflect TCRdb's pipeline rather than the authors' work. The sample lists approximately 70,000 clones, about 4% occurring once. Germline values: CDR1 MDHEN, CDR2 SYDVKM. This CDR3 spans 16 amino acids. V was pared by 1 base and J by 0 bases, with 10 bases between. No treatment of any kind had been given to any patient before thyroid surgery.

Sample: blood. The sequence was obtained from a female donor with papillary thyroid cancer or a benign thyroid nodule (not recorded which). Some clones in this sample may be carry-over from other donors' samples. The J gene is TRBJ2-4, the V gene TRBV28; D gene ambiguous. The CDR3, as DNA: TGTGCCAGCAGTTTATTCGATAGTATAGCCAAAAACATTCAGTACTTC. It specifies CASSLFDSIAKNIQYF.